These T cell receptor beta chains were read from a single sample in a study of blood T cell repertoires in COVID-19. Assay: immunoSEQ multiplex PCR; the TCRdb copy retains only in-frame clones and omits some. The sample holds approximately 260,000 clones, approximately 91% seen once. Sequencing input: peripheral blood. These receptors originate from a man aged 50 to 59 with acute or convalescent COVID-19. Both conserved end residues are trimmed from each CDR3. Only part of the rows carry a size: once, few, many, or a class if the clone is expanded.

>-|TRBJ2-5|TRBV7-2
ASSLDWETQY
>-|TRBJ2-7|TRBV15
ATSRSLGQQDYEQY
>-|TRBJ1-1|TRBV30
AWSGGENTEAF
>-|TRBJ2-7|TRBV2
ASSESAGSPSLLD
>-|TRBJ1-2|TRBV27
ASSLDRVLGYT
>-|TRBJ1-2|TRBV20-1
SAGQGHGYT
>-|TRBJ2-1|TRBV6-5
ASEWGRNEQF
>-|TRBJ2-2|TRBV12-3/TRBV12-4
ASTQGVTGELF
>few|TRBJ1-1|TRBV7-3
ASSSQGLGAF
>-|TRBJ2-7|TRBV30
AWGAGDEQY
>few|TRBJ2-7|TRBV9
ASSWGSDSSYEQY
>-|TRBJ2-5|TRBV3-1/TRBV3-2
ASSRGPLLAGVETQY
>-|TRBJ2-3|TRBV4-1
ASSQDRGFADTQY
>few|TRBJ2-5|TRBV5-6
ASSLVVTSGGETQY
>-|TRBJ2-7|TRBV4-1
ASSPGKGVDYEQY
>-|TRBJ2-1|TRBV5-8
ASSLRFEQF
>few|TRBJ2-1|TRBV18
ASSPVNGGAPNEQF
>-|TRBJ1-1|TRBV7-3
ASSRDRNTEAF
>-|TRBJ1-5|TRBV18
ASSPIGDSNQPQH
>-|TRBJ1-4|TRBV25-1
ASSDRQGNEKLF
>-|TRBJ1-4|TRBV11-2
ASRNRTGSRTNEKLF
>-|TRBJ2-2|TRBV7-3
ASSLLTNTGELF
>-|TRBJ1-1|TRBV13
ASTTPRGGQNTEAF
>-|TRBJ1-5|TRBV18
ASSPQGVDQPQH
>-|TRBJ2-7|TRBV9
ASSVEDRGAYEQY
>-|TRBJ2-2|TRBV7-9
ASKPGQGSGELF
>-|TRBJ1-2|TRBV14
ASSHTSLTGINPDYGYT
>-|TRBJ2-5|TRBV5-1
ASTLYGGGAGKTQY
>-|TRBJ2-7|TRBV6-1
ASSEWGDGQYEQY
>-|TRBJ1-5|TRBV4-2
ASSRGDRNQPQH
>-|TRBJ2-7|TRBV3-1/TRBV3-2
ASRRTGGEQY
>-|TRBJ2-7|TRBV6-6
ASAVMGQGPYEQY
>-|TRBJ1-2|TRBV6-1
ASSESGQYGYT
>-|TRBJ2-5|TRBV7-9
ASSPGDTKETQY
>-|TRBJ1-6|TRBV18
ASSPTPNNSPLH
>once|TRBJ2-1|TRBV3-1/TRBV3-2
ASSQVVGAATHEQF
>-|TRBJ1-1|TRBV6-5
ASSYDNRANTEAF
>-|TRBJ1-6|TRBV7-9
ASRDLARGNSPLH
>-|TRBJ2-3|TRBV2
ASSEAGLVLVTDTQY
>-|TRBJ1-1|TRBV19
ASSGFLGGTEAF
>-|TRBJ2-2|TRBV19
ASSISLAAGELF
>-|TRBJ2-3|TRBV5-1
ASSLGGQTDTQY
>few|TRBJ2-7|TRBV7-3
ASSLGLGSSYEQY
>-|TRBJ2-3|TRBV7-9
ASSLATGQGTDTQY
>-|TRBJ2-2|TRBV5-4
ASSPDWGASGELF
>-|TRBJ1-4|TRBV9
ASSVMGQGREKLF
>-|TRBJ2-1|TRBV2
ASVVSRNNEQF
>-|TRBJ1-2|TRBV27
ASSFLGYGYT